This TCR beta chain was captured in a study of T cell repertoires in cytomegalovirus infection. In the study overall: CMV epitopes used comprised recently identified HLA-C-restricted ones and well-studied HLA-B-restricted ones. Signatures in public TCR beta sequences pointed to both CMV infection and matching HLA type. Findings and limits, study-wide: People with CMV and the relevant HLA were identified by cumulative public TCR beta family frequency. HLA-C-restricted CMV-specific TCR beta clonotypes were dominant in the ex vivo response.

The CDR3 spans 15 residues. In germline, CDR1 is DFQATT, CDR2 SNEGSKA (reference sequence). V dropped 0 bases and J dropped 6 bases, with 18 bases sitting between them. On this clonotype: What it binds is not known.

Each CDR3 protein is one row after TCRdb ran MiXCR on the reads. Of about 85,000 distinct CDR3 sequences listed, 45% to 55% are singletons. The chain couples TRBV20-1 to TRBJ2-7; no reliable D call. This receptor was taken from a human donor in good health (CMV status not recorded). Some clones in this sample may be carry-over from other donors' samples. This material consisted of CD8+ T cells from cultured PBMCs, taken from culture after CMV antigen stimulation. The CDR3: CSARDPSLLVVEQYF. The CDR3 DNA follows: TGCAGTGCTAGAGATCCGTCCCTGCTAGTAGTCGAGCAGTACTTC.